This TCR beta chain is from a study of blood T cells in healthy people across ages. At the level of the study: Template switching picked up about one barcoded beta molecule for each two T cells.

A J-beta primer mix and a sample-barcoded 5' primer were used in a second PCR of roughly 6 to 11 cycles. Every sample produced at least 2.5 million CDR3-containing paired-end reads. TCRdb re-derived calls from the 5' RACE reads in MiXCR, one entry per CDR3 protein. Of 1,500,000 or so distinct CDR3 sequences listed, 35% to 45% are singletons. Points from the study as a whole: In older individuals, TCR beta diversity per million T cells was lower, falling roughly linearly with age. Possibly confounding the expanded clonotype changes was the fact that donor CMV status was unknown.

Worth noting for this clonotype: Its antigen is not known.

This receptor was obtained from a woman aged 18-29 years in good health. Sequences were obtained from blood.

The CDR3 reads CSVGSDRCSPLHF. In DNA, the CDR3 is TGCAGCGTTGGATCGGACAGGTGCTCACCCCTCCACTTT. The rearrangement joins TRBV29-1 to TRBJ1-6, with 7 bases that match TRBD1. There are 13 residues in the CDR3. CDR1 SQVTM and CDR2 ANQGSEA come from the germline V gene. V gave up 4 bases and J gave up 10 bases; unmatched junction bases: 7. Filled out from reference TRBV29-1 and TRBJ1-6, the complete variable domain reads SAVISQKPSRDICQRGTSLTIQCQVDSQVTMMFWYRQQPGQSLTLIATANQGSEATYESGFVIDKFPISRPNLTFSTLTVSNMSPEDSSIYLCSVGSDRCSPLHFGNGTRLTVT.